This TCR beta chain was identified in a study of cytomegalovirus exposure and HLA in healthy donors. CDR3 length: 16 residues. V shed 6 bases, J shed 1 base, and the junction held 13 bases outside the gene matches. Per the germline V gene, CDR1 is SGHNT and CDR2 is YYREEE (reference sequence). 60 Vbeta and 13 Jbeta primers were used in PCR. Clones were sequenced by immunoSEQ multiplex PCR, and TCRdb holds only the in-frame ones, with some missing. Of 90,000 to 100,000 clones listed, roughly three quarters are singletons. This TCR was recovered from a woman aged 55-75 years in good health and CMV-seropositive. Sequenced input: PBMCs. The V call is TRBV5-4, the J call TRBJ2-7, with TRBD2 matching over 7 bases. The CDR3 loop is CASNRGSGPPSYEQYF. The CDR3 bases are TGTGCCAGCAACCGGGGTAGCGGGCCCCCATCCTACGAGCAGTACTTC. The variable domain in full, completed from reference TRBV5-4 and TRBJ2-7, reads ETGVTQSPTHLIKTRGQQVTLRCSSQSGHNTVSWYQQALGQGPQFIFQYYREEENGRGNFPPRFSGLQFPNYSSELNVNALELDDSALYLCASNRGSGPPSYEQYFGPGTRLTVT.